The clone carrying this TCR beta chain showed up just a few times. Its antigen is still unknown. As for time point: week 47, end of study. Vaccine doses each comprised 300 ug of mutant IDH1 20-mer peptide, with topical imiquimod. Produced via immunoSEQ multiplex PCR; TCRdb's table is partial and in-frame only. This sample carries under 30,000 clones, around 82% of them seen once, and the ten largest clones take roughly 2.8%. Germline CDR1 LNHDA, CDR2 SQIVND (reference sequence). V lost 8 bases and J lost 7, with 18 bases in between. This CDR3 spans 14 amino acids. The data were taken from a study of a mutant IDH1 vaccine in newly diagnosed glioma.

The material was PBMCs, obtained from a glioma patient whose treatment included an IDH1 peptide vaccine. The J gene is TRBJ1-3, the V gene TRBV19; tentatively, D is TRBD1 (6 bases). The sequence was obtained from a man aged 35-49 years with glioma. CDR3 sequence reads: CASARRGGFNTIYF. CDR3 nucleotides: TGTGCCAGTGCCCGACGAGGGGGGTTTAACACCATATATTTT. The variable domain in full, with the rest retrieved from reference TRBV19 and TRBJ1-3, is DGGITQSPKYLFRKEGQNVTLSCEQNLNHDAMYWYRQDPGQGLRLIYYSQIVNDFQKGDIAEGYSVSREKKESFPLTVTSAQKNPTAFYLCASARRGGFNTIYFGEGSWLTVV.